This T cell receptor beta chain was documented in a study of shared T cell receptors in the human thymus. Here immunoSEQ multiplex PCR was the method, and the copy in TCRdb shows in-frame clones only, minus some. The sample has under 850,000 clones, 88% seen once. This CDR3 is built from 16 residues. Per the germline V gene, CDR1 is SGHTA and CDR2 is FQGNSA. This same sample was also part of a study on human thymus T cells.

This chain connects TRBV7-2 to TRBJ2-5, with 8 nucleotides matching TRBD2. The last part of the DNA fits TRBJ2-7 better; the J call may be wrong. This clonotype was obtained from a boy in the first two years of life with a congenital heart defect. Sequencing input: thymocytes. The CDR3 DNA follows: TGTGCCAGCAGCCTTTTCCGGAGCGGGAGTGAACACGAGCAGTACTTC. Translating it yields CASSLFRSGSEHEQYF.